The 17 T cell receptor beta chains in this list originate from one sample, sequenced in a study of beta chain features in type 1 diabetes. Antigens for these TCRs are unknown. The study reverse transcribed the entire isolated RNA, so it sequenced expressed TCRB transcripts. Using immunoSEQ multiplex PCR, the repertoire was profiled, and TCRdb retains in-frame clones only, with some absent. The sample has approximately 260,000 clones, approximately 25% seen once. The study's findings and limits: TCRB CDR3 length was moderately but significantly reduced in all four CD4+ subsets of Type 1 diabetes patients.

Sequenced sample: naive CD4+ T cells from blood. Receptor source: a woman aged 25 to 45 with type 1 diabetes.

The chain carries TRBV2 and TRBJ2-3; D might be TRBD2 (6 bases). This CDR3 is 12 amino acids long. Germline V gene sequence: CDR1 SNHLY, CDR2 FYNNEI. V gave up 6 bases and J gave up 4 bases, with 8 bases separating them. DNA for the CDR3: TGTGCCAGCAGGTCTAGCGCAGATACGCAGTATTTT. Its protein is CASRSSADTQYF.

There are a few counts of this clone. The J gene is TRBJ1-1, the V gene TRBV30; D may be TRBD1 (5 bases). CDR3 size: 11 residues. Trimming shortened V by 0 bases and J by 8 bases, and 7 bases separated the two germline ends. CDR1 and CDR2 (germline): GTSNPN, SVGIG (reference sequence). In DNA, the CDR3 is TGTGCCTGGAGTGTAGGGGCGGAAGCTTTCTTT. Translation: CAWSVGAEAFF. Supplemented by reference TRBV30 and TRBJ1-1, the full variable domain reads SQTIHQWPATLVQPVGSPLSLECTVEGTSNPNLYWYRQAAGRGLQLLFYSVGIGQISSEVPQNLSASRPQDRQFILSSKKLLLSDSGFYLCAWSVGAEAFFGQGTRLTVV.

This rearrangement joins TRBV14 to TRBJ2-1; maybe TRBD2 (5 bases). CDR1 SGHDN and CDR2 FVKESK come from the germline V gene. CDR3 length: 17 residues. V was shortened by 3 bases and J by 2 bases, with 17 bases between the two germline ends. In DNA form, the CDR3 reads TGTGCCAGCAGCCACCACTCCGAACTAGGCCCCTACAATGAGCAGTTCTTC. This gives the protein CASSHHSELGPYNEQFF.

This clone was seen only a few times. This chain uses TRBV7-9 with TRBJ2-4, with 7 bases that match TRBD1. The germline CDR1 and CDR2 sequences are SEHNR and FQNEAQ (reference sequence). J was trimmed by 0 bases and V by 5 bases; bases with no gene match: 7. This CDR3 contains 16 residues. The CDR3 DNA reads TGTGCCAGCAGCCCGCGACAGGGAACAGCCAAAAACATTCAGTACTTC. This sequence encodes CASSPRQGTAKNIQYF.

The V gene is TRBV6-5, the J gene TRBJ2-1; 12 bases line up with TRBD2. The CDR3 extends over 15 amino acids. Losses at the gene ends were 6 bases for V and 9 bases for J; bases not matched to a gene: 9. Germline V CDR1 and CDR2: MNHEY, SVGAGI. Written as DNA, the CDR3 is TGTGCCAGCAGGCAGACTAGCGGGAGTGGTAGTGAGCAGTTCTTC. It codes for CASRQTSGSGSEQFF.

This clone was detected a few times. The CDR3 DNA is TGCGCCAGCAGCCAAATTAGCGGGAGGGCGCACAATGAGCAGTTCTTC. It encodes CASSQISGRAHNEQFF. J is TRBJ2-1 and V is TRBV5-1, with TRBD2 matching over 11 bases. This CDR3 comprises 16 residues. The V gene end was trimmed by 4 bases and the J gene end by 5 bases; junction bases not matched to a gene: 8. Germline CDR1 reads SGHRS; CDR2 reads YFSETQ.

In this sample, this clone turned up a few times. This sequence joins TRBV30 and TRBJ2-1, with 10 bases identical to TRBD2. CDR3 size: 17 residues. V lost 4 bases and J lost 7; bases outside the gene matches: 16. From germline, CDR1 is GTSNPN and CDR2 SVGIG (reference sequence). The CDR3 here is CAWTHGEASGRWNEQFF. The CDR3 nucleotides read TGTGCCTGGACCCACGGAGAGGCTAGCGGGAGATGGAATGAGCAGTTCTTC.

This chain's CDR3 is CASSLNTGGTGELFF. The CDR3 bases are TGTGCCAGCAGCTTAAATACCGGGGGCACCGGGGAGCTGTTTTTT. This chain connects TRBV11-2 to TRBJ2-2; D is possibly TRBD2 (6 bases). The CDR3 runs to 15 residues. Germline-derived CDR1 and CDR2 are SGHAT and FQNNGV. V was clipped by 2 bases and J by 4 bases, with 11 bases between them.

This clone showed up just a few times. This chain links TRBV30 with TRBJ2-1; the match to TRBD2 covers 8 bases. J gave up 10 bases and V 2 bases, and 10 bases lay outside the gene matches. The germline V gene encodes CDR1 GTSNPN and CDR2 SVGIG (reference sequence). The CDR3 length is 14 residues. CDR3 DNA sequence: TGTGCCTGGAGTTCAGCCGGGACTAGGTACGAGCAGTTCTTC. As protein: CAWSSAGTRYEQFF. Drawing the rest from reference TRBV30 and TRBJ2-1, the complete variable domain is SQTIHQWPATLVQPVGSPLSLECTVEGTSNPNLYWYRQAAGRGLQLLFYSVGIGQISSEVPQNLSASRPQDRQFILSSKKLLLSDSGFYLCAWSSAGTRYEQFFGPGTRLTVL.

The V and J genes are TRBV18 and TRBJ2-1, with 7 nucleotides matching TRBD2. The CDR3 runs to 16 residues. The V gene's germline CDR1 is KGHSH and CDR2 LQKENI. V shed 5 bases, J shed 3 bases, and the junction held 10 bases outside the gene matches. The CDR3 loop is CASSRETGGNYNEQFF. The DNA for the CDR3 is TGTGCCAGCTCAAGAGAAACGGGAGGAAACTACAATGAGCAGTTCTTC.

J is TRBJ2-7 and V is TRBV4-1, with D possibly being TRBD2 (7 bases). The CDR3 is made up of 16 amino acids. Germline V gene lookup returns CDR1 MGHRA and CDR2 YSYEKL. The V and J ends lost 0 bases and 5 bases respectively, with 17 bases between them. CDR3 amino acids: CASSQDRGGGIHEQYF. CDR3 coding DNA: TGCGCCAGCAGCCAAGATAGGGGGGGTGGAATCCACGAGCAGTACTTC.

This clone was seen only a few times. The genes are TRBV28 and TRBJ2-3, with 9 bases identical to TRBD2. The germline V gene encodes CDR1 MDHEN and CDR2 SYDVKM. V lost 3 bases, J lost 1 base, and 11 bases stayed unmatched. This CDR3 spans 18 amino acids. The CDR3 coding sequence is TGTGCCAGCAGTTTTCCCCGTTTAGCGGGAGTCGGCACAGATACGCAGTATTTT. Translating it yields CASSFPRLAGVGTDTQYF. Looking up the rest from reference TRBV28 and TRBJ2-3 gives the full variable domain: DVKVTQSSRYLVKRTGEKVFLECVQDMDHENMFWYRQDPGLGLRLIYFSYDVKMKEKGDIPEGYSVSREKKERFSLILESASTNQTSMYLCASSFPRLAGVGTDTQYFGPGTRLTVL.

This chain joins TRBV7-3 and TRBJ2-1; 8 nucleotides line up with TRBD2. V lost 0 bases and J lost 6; bases outside the gene matches: 4. Germline V gives CDR1 SGHTA, CDR2 FQGTGA. The CDR3 is made up of 15 amino acids. CDR3 sequence: CASSLTLAGSNEQFF. The CDR3 DNA follows: TGTGCCAGCAGCTTAACGTTAGCGGGATCCAATGAGCAGTTCTTC.

This sequence joins TRBV7-8 and TRBJ2-1, with TRBD1 matching over 7 bases. CDR1 and CDR2 from the germline V gene are SGHVS and FQNEAQ. Trimming took 4 bases from V and 3 from J; bases not matched to a gene: 6. This CDR3 spans 15 amino acids. CDR3 residues: CASSSGGSDYNEQFF. CDR3 DNA sequence: TGTGCCAGCAGCTCAGGGGGATCTGACTACAATGAGCAGTTCTTC.

The chain has TRBV20-1 and TRBJ2-5; D call uncertain. The germline CDR1 and CDR2 sequences are DFQATT and SNEGSKA (reference sequence). This CDR3 region has 11 residues. The ends were cut back, 6 bases at V and 5 bases at J, with 10 bases in the middle. CDR3 sequence: CSAPQYETQYF. CDR3 bases: TGCAGTGCCCCGCAGTACGAGACCCAGTACTTC.

The rearrangement uses TRBV18 and TRBJ2-1; no definite D call. The CDR3 sequence is 15 residues long. The ends were cut back, 4 bases at V and 7 bases at J, with 17 bases in the middle. Germline V lookup: CDR1 KGHSH, CDR2 LQKENI. CDR3: CASSQSEFGLNEQFF. DNA of the CDR3: TGTGCCAGCTCACAATCCGAATTCGGGTTAAATGAGCAGTTCTTC.

This clone has just a few counts. The genes are TRBV7-2 and TRBJ2-3; D remains unclear. In germline, CDR1 is SGHTA, CDR2 FQGNSA. The V end was cut by 3 bases, the J end by 2 bases, with 15 bases between. CDR3 length: 16 residues. In nucleotides, the CDR3 is TGTGCCAGCAGCTTGGGCAAGGCCCCCCACACAGATACGCAGTATTTT. Its protein is CASSLGKAPHTDTQYF. The full variable domain, rest sourced from reference TRBV7-2 and TRBJ2-3, is GAGVSQSPSNKVTEKGKDVELRCDPISGHTALYWYRQSLGQGLEFLIYFQGNSAPDKSGLPSDRFSAERTGGSVSTLTIQRTQQEDSAVYLCASSLGKAPHTDTQYFGPGTRLTVL.